This TCR beta chain was profiled in a study of spatial heterogeneity in lung cancer. The time point: sample taken at primary tumor resection. General observations from the study: Counts of expanded alpha and beta TCRs within tumors tracked the tumor nonsynonymous mutation count.

A note on this clonotype: The antigen remains unidentified.

Each CDR3 protein is one row after TCRdb ran MiXCR on the 5' RACE reads. The sample comprises some 25,000 distinct CDR3 sequences, more than 5.5% of which are singletons, and almost 25% rests with the top ten. This CDR3 has 13 amino acids. Germline V gene lookup returns CDR1 KGHSH and CDR2 LQKENI. Trimming pared 0 bases from V and 0 bases from J, leaving 1 base between. Sequencing was performed on lung tumor tissue, taken at surgery. This clonotype originated in a male donor with early-stage non-small cell lung cancer. V gene TRBV18 combines with J gene TRBJ2-3; D remains ambiguous. CDR3: CASSPPSTDTQYF. The CDR3 nucleotides read TGTGCCAGCTCACCACCAAGCACAGATACGCAGTATTTT.